These 15 T cell receptor beta chains were all obtained from the same sample, sequenced in a study of spatial heterogeneity in lung cancer. TCRdb passed the 5' RACE reads through MiXCR, listing each CDR3 protein once. Of 13,000 or so distinct CDR3 sequences in the sample, less than 4.5% were seen once. Time point noted: sample taken at primary tumor resection. Sequencing used PBMCs, obtained at surgery. These receptors were taken from a male donor with early-stage non-small cell lung cancer.

At least ten counts were recorded for this clonotype. The gene calls are TRBV23-1 and TRBJ2-5; 12 positions match TRBD1. TRBV23-1 is reported as an ORF; its role is uncertain. This CDR3 is 17 amino acids long. V lost 4 bases and J lost 5; bases outside the gene matches: 11. The CDR3: CASSPPQGQGAKETQYF. The CDR3 nucleotides are TGCGCCAGCAGTCCCCCCCAGGGACAGGGGGCGAAGGAGACCCAGTACTTC.

This clonotype was seen at least ten times. The chain is built from TRBV28 and TRBJ2-1; 12 nucleotides match TRBD2. This CDR3 region has 12 residues. Germline assignment: CDR1 MDHEN and CDR2 SYDVKM. V shed 5 bases and J 11 bases; nucleotides not matched to a gene: 1. CDR3 loop: CASSLAGGQQFF. The CDR3 DNA sequence: TGTGCCAGCAGTCTAGCGGGAGGGCAGCAGTTCTTC.

This clonotype was seen at least ten times. This chain uses TRBV4-1 with TRBJ1-4, with no clear D. The CDR3 totals 15 residues. Germline lookup yields CDR1 MGHRA and CDR2 YSYEKL. V lost 0 bases, J lost 8 bases, and 13 bases lay in between. CDR3 in DNA: TGCGCCAGCAGCCAAGAAAGGGCTAAGCCGGAAAAACTGTTTTTT. Amino acid sequence: CASSQERAKPEKLFF.

This clonotype was counted many times. The genes are TRBV6-5 and TRBJ2-2, with 9 bases identical to TRBD2. V gave up 5 bases and J gave up 4 bases; unmatched junction bases: 5. The CDR3 runs to 15 residues. Germline lookup yields CDR1 MNHEY and CDR2 SVGAGI. DNA for the CDR3: TGTGCCAGCAGTCGACTAGCGGTCGGCACCGGGGAGCTGTTTTTT. Its translation is CASSRLAVGTGELFF.

This clonotype appeared many times. The chain couples TRBV5-6 to TRBJ2-3; TRBD2 is a possible D gene (6 bases). CDR3 length: 16 residues. The V end was cut by 1 base, the J end by 4 bases, with 16 bases between. Germline V gene data show CDR1 as SGHDT and CDR2 as YYEEEE. The CDR3 DNA follows: TGTGCCAGCAGCTTGTTGACCGGGAGCGGCCCAGATACGCAGTATTTT. Amino acid sequence: CASSLLTGSGPDTQYF.

This clonotype came up many times. This chain connects TRBV5-4 to TRBJ2-3; the D gene is possibly TRBD2 (6 bases). V was clipped by 3 bases and J by 6 bases, with 11 bases between them. Germline CDR1 reads SGHNT; CDR2 reads YYREEE (reference sequence). The CDR3 spans 13 residues. The CDR3 nucleotides are TGTGCCAGCAGCTCCGGTGGAGGGGATACGCAGTATTTT. Translated, it gives CASSSGGGDTQYF.

In this sample, this clonotype turned up a few times. This may be a read error, as it is one base from a much larger clone. The J gene is TRBJ2-5, the V gene TRBV2, with D perhaps TRBD1 (5 bases). Trimming took off 8 bases at V and 5 bases at J, with 9 bases between the two ends. The CDR3 length is 11 residues. Per germline, CDR1 SNHLY and CDR2 FYNNEI. The DNA for the CDR3 is TGTGCCAGCGGGGCGAGGGAGACCCAGTACTTC. This encodes CASGARETQYF.

This clonotype was observed at least ten times. The J gene is TRBJ2-2, the V gene TRBV7-2; tentatively, D is TRBD1 (6 bases). Trimming stripped 4 bases from V and 6 bases from J, with 18 bases between. Germline V gene lookup returns CDR1 SGHTA and CDR2 FQGNSA. This CDR3 region has 16 residues. The CDR3 DNA is TGTGCCAGCAGCTCCCATAGGTCAGGGGTTCCCGGGGAGCTGTTTTTT. As protein: CASSSHRSGVPGELFF.

This clonotype has at least ten counts. V usage is TRBV6-6 and J usage is TRBJ2-2; no reliable D call. Between the trimmed V and J ends, which lost 4 bases and 6 bases, there was a span of 6 bases. CDR1 MNHNY and CDR2 SVGAGI come from the germline V gene (reference sequence). The CDR3 contains 12 residues. The CDR3 reads CASSSPAGELFF. CDR3 sequence (DNA): TGTGCCAGCAGTTCGCCCGCCGGGGAGCTGTTTTTT.

This clonotype is categorized as medium-sized. One end of the junction is discordant with germline, which a read error may explain. The genes are TRBV12-3 or TRBV12-4 and TRBJ2-3, with TRBD2 matching 8 bases. This CDR3 contains 11 residues. The CDR3 sequence is CASSSTGGPNF. The CDR3 region has the DNA TGTGCCAGCAGTTCGACGGGAGGGCCGAATTTT.

This clonotype was found many times. The rearrangement joins TRBV20-1 to TRBJ2-3; 13 positions agree with TRBD2. With V trimmed by 5 bases and J by 0 bases, 11 bases remained unmatched. Looked up from germline, CDR1 is DFQATT and CDR2 is SNEGSKA (reference sequence). This CDR3 has 18 residues. The DNA of the CDR3 is TGCAGTGCTGGACTAGCGGGGGCCTCCCTTGGGAGCACAGATACGCAGTATTTT. Protein sequence: CSAGLAGASLGSTDTQYF.

This clonotype was seen repeatedly, ten times or more. The CDR3 region is CASSPKTSGTSYEQYF. In DNA form, the CDR3 reads TGTGCCAGCAGCCCAAAGACTAGCGGGACCTCCTACGAGCAGTACTTC. This chain connects TRBV7-2 to TRBJ2-7, with 11 bases aligning to TRBD2. Germline V gene lookup returns CDR1 SGHTA and CDR2 FQGNSA. CDR3 length: 16 residues. Trimming removed 5 bases from V and 0 bases from J; junction bases left unmatched: 6. The variable domain in full, with the rest retrieved from reference TRBV7-2 and TRBJ2-7, is GAGVSQSPSNKVTEKGKDVELRCDPISGHTALYWYRQSLGQGLEFLIYFQGNSAPDKSGLPSDRFSAERTGGSVSTLTIQRTQQEDSAVYLCASSPKTSGTSYEQYFGPGTRLTVT.

In this sample, this clonotype turned up many times. The V gene is TRBV28, the J gene TRBJ1-5; TRBD1 is a possible D gene (6 bases). The CDR3 runs 16 residues. The germline gives CDR1 MDHEN, CDR2 SYDVKM. Trimming pared 6 bases from V and 3 bases from J, leaving 18 bases between. CDR3 nucleotides: TGTGCCAGCAGAGAGGGGGGATGGGACCCCAATCAGCCCCAGCATTTT. Translating gives CASREGGWDPNQPQHF.

This clonotype was observed at least ten times. V is TRBV7-3 and J is TRBJ2-4; TRBD1 aligns across 8 bases. The CDR3 length is 14 residues. J lost 6 bases, V lost 4 bases, and 5 bases had no gene match. In germline, CDR1 is SGHTA, CDR2 FQGTGA. The CDR3 nucleotides are TGTGCCAGCAGCTCTGGGACAGGAGGAAACATTCAGTACTTC. This gives the protein CASSSGTGGNIQYF.

In this sample, this clonotype turned up many times. This chain joins TRBV7-2 and TRBJ1-1; D gene ambiguous. This CDR3 comprises 13 residues. Trimming took 5 bases from V and 4 from J, leaving 11 bases between them. CDR1 is SGHTA and CDR2 is FQGNSA in the germline V gene. The CDR3: CASSQTRSTEAFF. The CDR3 DNA is TGTGCCAGCAGCCAGACAAGGAGCACTGAAGCTTTCTTT.